These 25 T cell receptor beta chains were all obtained from the same sample, sequenced in a study of early T cells in non-severe SARS-CoV-2 infection. TCRdb fed the 5' RACE reads into MiXCR, producing one record per CDR3 protein. The profile shows about 83,000 distinct CDR3 sequences, about 10% of them singletons. Sequenced here: whole blood, sampled at baseline. The receptors come from an adult who was a healthcare worker with PCR-confirmed SARS-CoV-2 infection or an uninfected control (not recorded which).

This clonotype was counted many times. The chain couples TRBV20-1 to TRBJ2-3; 7 bases align to TRBD1. This CDR3 is built from 13 residues. V lost 4 bases and J lost 0; bases outside the gene matches: 1. Germline V CDR1 and CDR2: DFQATT, SNEGSKA (reference sequence). CDR3 sequence (DNA): TGCAGTGCTACAGGGGGTAGCACAGATACGCAGTATTTT. Protein: CSATGGSTDTQYF.

This clonotype was recorded a few times. A much bigger clone sits one base away, suggesting this may be a read error. This chain joins TRBV27 and TRBJ2-3; D is uncertain. The CDR3 is 14 residues long. The V gene's germline CDR1 is MNHEY and CDR2 SMNVEV (reference sequence). The CDR3, as DNA: TGTGCCTGCAGTTTATCCCTCGGCACAGATACGCAGTATTTT. It encodes CACSLSLGTDTQYF.

This clonotype was observed a few times. The chain carries TRBV27 and TRBJ2-3, with 11 bases lining up with TRBD2. The ends lost 10 bases at V and 3 bases at J; junction bases unmatched: 18. CDR1 MNHEY and CDR2 SMNVEV come from the germline V gene (reference sequence). The CDR3 is made up of 18 amino acids. This CDR3 reads CATQLAGVGLGGTDTQYF. The CDR3 coding sequence is TGTGCCACACAACTAGCGGGAGTAGGGTTGGGAGGGACAGATACGCAGTATTTT.

The table lists this clonotype with a few counts. The rearrangement links TRBV28 to TRBJ1-6; D is unclear. The CDR3 runs to 15 residues. V shed 5 bases and J shed 5 bases, with 13 bases lying between them. Germline values: CDR1 MDHEN, CDR2 SYDVKM. CDR3 in amino acids: CASSPSRRHNSPLHF. The CDR3 DNA is TGTGCCAGCAGTCCCTCACGGCGCCATAATTCACCCCTCCACTTT.

This clonotype appeared a few times. V gene TRBV6-1 combines with J gene TRBJ2-3; D is possibly TRBD2 (5 bases). The V and J ends lost 6 bases and 0 bases respectively, with 19 bases between them. CDR3 length equals 17 residues. The germline CDR1 and CDR2 sequences are MNHNS and SASEGT. CDR3 coding DNA: TGTGCCAGCAGAGACGACCTGAGGACTTCTAGCACAGATACGCAGTATTTT. The encoded protein is CASRDDLRTSSTDTQYF.

The table lists this clonotype with many counts. CDR3 protein: CASSAGTSGTDTQYF. CDR3 nucleotide sequence: TGTGCCAGCAGTGCCGGGACTAGCGGGACAGATACGCAGTATTTT. The J gene is TRBJ2-3, the V gene TRBV6-4; TRBD2 aligns across 12 bases. The J segment lost 3 bases and the V segment lost 4 bases, leaving 2 bases of the junction unmatched. The CDR3 has 15 amino acids. Germline loops: CDR1 MRHNA, CDR2 SNTAGT.

This clonotype was counted at least ten times. V is TRBV18 and J is TRBJ2-5; unclear D gene. The CDR3 spans 12 residues. CDR1 is KGHSH, CDR2 LQKENI, per germline. V lost 6 bases, J lost 3 bases, and 8 bases lay in between. CDR3 residues: CASSSGKETQYF. DNA of the CDR3: TGTGCCAGCTCGTCCGGCAAAGAGACCCAGTACTTC.

For this clonotype: One end of the junction fails to match germline, which may point to a read error. The chain carries TRBV11-2 and TRBJ2-5; 7 bases align to TRBD2. Germline-derived CDR1 and CDR2 are SGHAT and FQNNGV. The CDR3 covers 13 residues. CDR3 coding DNA: TGTGCCAGCAGCTTAGGAAATGGGGGACTATCTAACTTC. Protein: CASSLGNGGLSNF. The variable domain in full, completed from reference TRBV11-2 and TRBJ2-5, reads EAGVAQSPRYKIIEKRQSVAFWCNPISGHATLYWYQQILGQGPKLLIQFQNNGVVDDSQLPKDRFSAERLKGVDSTLKIQPAKLEDSAVYLCASSLGNGGLSNFGPGTRLLVL.

About this clonotype itself: The germline gene is not matched at one end of the junction; a read error may be the cause. V usage is TRBV2 and J usage is TRBJ1-1; possible D gene TRBD1, 5 bases. The germline V gene encodes CDR1 SNHLY and CDR2 FYNNEI. The CDR3 runs to 15 residues. CDR3 coding DNA: TGTGCCAGCATAAATCAGGGCGGCTTGAACACTGAAGCTCTCTTT. Amino acids: CASINQGGLNTEALF.

The chain couples TRBV11-2 to TRBJ2-1; 10 bases line up with TRBD2. Germline V gives CDR1 SGHAT, CDR2 FQNNGV. This CDR3 contains 16 residues. V lost 1 base to trimming and J lost 7 bases; unmatched junction nucleotides: 7. CDR3 bases: TGTGCCAGCAGCTTAGTCCCGGGACTAGCGATGAATGAGCAGTTCTTC. Encoded protein: CASSLVPGLAMNEQFF.

In this sample, this clonotype turned up many times. CDR3 residues: CASSLSQGQPQHF. CDR3 in DNA: TGTGCCAGCAGCTTAAGCCAGGGCCAGCCCCAGCATTTT. The chain combines TRBV7-6 with TRBJ1-5, with D possibly matching TRBD1 (5 bases). Germline CDR1 SGHVS, CDR2 FNYEAQ. The CDR3 covers 13 residues. With 2 bases removed from V and 7 bases from J, the gap between germline ends came to 9 bases.

The chain recombines TRBV6-1 with TRBJ2-1; TRBD2 agrees at 10 bases. Trimming at V came to 6 bases and at J to 2 bases, leaving 7 bases not matched to a gene. Germline V CDR1 and CDR2: MNHNS, SASEGT. The CDR3 is 16 residues long. As DNA, the CDR3 is TGTGCCAGCAGAATTAGCGGGAGGTTCCCCTACAATGAGCAGTTCTTC. Protein product: CASRISGRFPYNEQFF.

Many counts were recorded for this clonotype. The chain recombines TRBV7-3 with TRBJ2-5, with D hard to call. Deletions cut 3 bases from V and 2 bases from J, with 13 bases between. This CDR3 comprises 15 residues. The germline V gene has CDR1 SGHTA and CDR2 FQGTGA. CDR3 nucleotides: TGTGCCAGCAGCTTGGGTTCCTACAGACAAGAGACCCAGTACTTC. Its translation is CASSLGSYRQETQYF.

In its sample, this clonotype was seen once. V usage is TRBV7-2 and J usage is TRBJ2-1, with 8 bases that match TRBD2. CDR3 length: 15 amino acids. J was trimmed by 3 bases and V by 2 bases; bases with no gene match: 3. Germline loops: CDR1 SGHTA, CDR2 FQGNSA. CDR3 in amino acids: CASSLTGLVYNEQFF. The CDR3 nucleotides read TGTGCCAGCAGCTTAACGGGACTAGTCTACAATGAGCAGTTCTTC.

This clonotype showed up just a few times. The chain recombines TRBV3-1 with TRBJ2-3; no clear D gene. The germline V gene has CDR1 LGHDT and CDR2 YNNKEL (reference sequence). The CDR3 is made up of 14 amino acids. The V and J ends lost 1 base and 5 bases respectively, with 10 bases between them. The CDR3, as DNA: TGTGCCAGCAGCCAAGTCCCCTACGTAGATACGCAGTATTTT. Translation: CASSQVPYVDTQYF.

Points on this clonotype: A read error may produce the germline difference seen at one junction end. This chain connects TRBV20-1 to TRBJ2-3, with 16 bases fitting TRBD2. The CDR3 sequence is 17 residues long. Germline V CDR1 and CDR2: DFQATT, SNEGSKA (reference sequence). CDR3 sequence (DNA): TGCAGTGCCAGAGGGACTAGCGGGAGGGCCCTCGCAGATACGCAGTATTTT. The encoded protein is CSARGTSGRALADTQYF.

This clonotype has just a few counts. The chain combines TRBV7-7 with TRBJ2-5; 12 bases map to TRBD2. Germline V CDR1 and CDR2: SSHAT, FNYEAQ (reference sequence). V shed 5 bases and J 3 bases; nucleotides not matched to a gene: 4. The CDR3 spans 15 residues. CDR3 loop: CASSRRLAGEETQYF. CDR3 nucleotide sequence: TGTGCCAGCAGCCGTAGACTAGCGGGAGAAGAGACCCAGTACTTC.

The CDR3 loop reads CASSLGGRTYEQYF. The DNA of the CDR3 is TGCGCCAGCAGCTTGGGAGGACGGACCTACGAGCAGTACTTC. The V and J genes are TRBV5-1 and TRBJ2-7; D call uncertain. CDR1 is SGHRS, CDR2 YFSETQ, per germline. Trimming took 0 bases from V and 2 from J, leaving 9 bases between them. The CDR3 totals 14 residues.

V is TRBV30 and J is TRBJ2-2, with D unclear. The CDR3 loop spans 15 amino acids. Per germline, CDR1 GTSNPN and CDR2 SVGIG (reference sequence). The V end lost 4 bases, the J end lost 0 bases, and 12 bases lay between the germline ends. CDR3 nucleotides: TGTGCCTGGATGAGAGGCGGAGCGAACACCGGGGAGCTGTTTTTT. Translated, it gives CAWMRGGANTGELFF. The full variable domain, with the rest looked up from reference TRBV30 and TRBJ2-2, is SQTIHQWPATLVQPVGSPLSLECTVEGTSNPNLYWYRQAAGRGLQLLFYSVGIGQISSEVPQNLSASRPQDRQFILSSKKLLLSDSGFYLCAWMRGGANTGELFFGEGSRLTVL.

This clonotype has a count of ten or more. The CDR3 here is CSARPDSSPGNTIYF. The CDR3 bases are TGCAGTGCTAGGCCCGACTCTTCTCCTGGAAACACCATATATTTT. The chain uses TRBV20-1 and TRBJ1-3; D unresolved. This CDR3 comprises 15 residues. CDR1 DFQATT and CDR2 SNEGSKA come from the germline V gene (reference sequence). V dropped 3 bases and J dropped 2 bases, with 14 bases sitting between them.

This clonotype was observed a few times. The chain combines TRBV6-2 or TRBV6-3 with TRBJ2-7; possible D gene TRBD1, 7 bases. Trimming cost V 7 bases and J 13 bases, with 17 bases left between them. The CDR3 has 11 residues. CDR1 is MNHEY, CDR2 SVGEGT, per germline. The CDR3 coding sequence is TGTGCCAGCATCTCAGGGGGGTTCCATTACTTC. Amino acids: CASISGGFHYF.

At least ten counts were recorded for this clonotype. The chain combines TRBV28 with TRBJ2-1, with D tentatively TRBD1 (6 bases). V lost 4 bases and J lost 6, with 10 bases in between. Germline assignment: CDR1 MDHEN and CDR2 SYDVKM. CDR3 size: 13 residues. The CDR3 DNA reads as TGTGCCAGCAGTTCAGGACAGTTCAATGAGCAGTTCTTC. The encoded protein is CASSSGQFNEQFF. Full variable domain (outside the CDR3, taken from reference TRBV28 and TRBJ2-1): DVKVTQSSRYLVKRTGEKVFLECVQDMDHENMFWYRQDPGLGLRLIYFSYDVKMKEKGDIPEGYSVSREKKERFSLILESASTNQTSMYLCASSSGQFNEQFFGPGTRLTVL.

This clonotype has just a few counts. This sequence joins TRBV9 and TRBJ2-7, with D uncertain. The CDR3 is 15 amino acids. CDR1 and CDR2 from the germline V gene are SGDLS and YYNGEE. V was pared by 0 bases and J by 3 bases, with 13 bases between. The CDR3 sequence is CASSVGAETGYEQYF. The CDR3 nucleotides read TGTGCCAGCAGCGTAGGTGCGGAGACCGGCTACGAGCAGTACTTC.

This clonotype has ten or more counts. V usage is TRBV20-1 and J usage is TRBJ1-3; a possible D gene is TRBD1 (6 bases). Trimming shortened V by 2 bases and J by 2 bases, and 10 bases separated the two germline ends. The CDR3 runs 14 residues. CDR1 is DFQATT and CDR2 is SNEGSKA in the germline V gene (reference sequence). The CDR3 nucleotides read TGCAGTGCTAGAACAGCAGGGGCTGGAAACACCATATATTTT. Translation: CSARTAGAGNTIYF.

This clonotype was detected ten times or more. The rearrangement joins TRBV5-1 to TRBJ2-1; possibly TRBD2 for D (6 bases). Germline assignment: CDR1 SGHRS and CDR2 YFSETQ. Trimming pared 7 bases from V and 3 bases from J, leaving 20 bases between. The CDR3 consists of 16 residues. The CDR3 sequence is CASSGGDGSFYNEQFF. CDR3 nucleotide sequence: TGCGCCAGCTCCGGAGGGGACGGGAGTTTCTACAATGAGCAGTTCTTC.